The 30 T cell receptor beta chains in this list originate from one sample, sequenced in a study of T-cell memory formation after mild COVID-19. TCRdb ran MiXCR on the 5' RACE reads and lists one entry per CDR3 protein. The data show 250,000 to 300,000 distinct CDR3 sequences, about 17% seen once. Sequencing input: PBMCs or a T cell subset sorted from them (not recorded which). These receptors were obtained from a man aged 18 to 30 who had mild COVID-19 (a few samples of this study predate the infection). Cell type and time point are not known.

This clonotype was recorded a few times. This rearrangement joins TRBV6-2 or TRBV6-3 to TRBJ2-6, with D hard to call. The V end lost 2 bases, the J end lost 0 bases, and 8 bases lay between the germline ends. The CDR3 covers 16 residues. The germline V gene encodes CDR1 MNHEY and CDR2 SVGEGT. The DNA of the CDR3 is TGTGCCAGCAGTTACCTCCGTAACTCTGGGGCCAACGTCCTGACTTTC. This sequence encodes CASSYLRNSGANVLTF.

The rearrangement uses TRBV5-4 and TRBJ1-1, with unresolved D. The germline gives CDR1 SGHNT, CDR2 YYREEE (reference sequence). CDR3 length equals 13 residues. Trimming shortened V by 3 bases and J by 0 bases, and 6 bases separated the two germline ends. Here the CDR3 reads CASSSPMNTEAFF. CDR3 in DNA: TGTGCCAGCAGCTCCCCGATGAACACTGAAGCTTTCTTT.

This clonotype was detected a few times. The chain couples TRBV5-5 to TRBJ2-3; 13 nucleotides line up with TRBD2. Per the germline V gene, CDR1 is SGHKS and CDR2 is YYEKEE (reference sequence). J gave up 5 bases and V 4 bases, and 7 bases lay outside the gene matches. This CDR3 comprises 16 residues. The CDR3 spells CASSRTSGGAGDTQYF. The CDR3 DNA sequence: TGTGCCAGCAGCCGAACTAGCGGGGGGGCGGGAGATACGCAGTATTTT.

This clonotype has a count of ten or more. At one boundary the junction diverges from the germline segment, which might be a read error. The CDR3 DNA sequence: TGTGCTAGCAGCCTCGGGACTGGCAATGAGCAGTTCTTC. Translation gives CASSLGTGNEQFF. The chain carries TRBV7-7 and TRBJ2-1; perhaps TRBD2 as D (6 bases). This CDR3 has 13 residues. Germline CDR1 and CDR2: SSHAT and FNYEAQ (reference sequence).

V is TRBV15 and J is TRBJ1-5, with D maybe TRBD1 (6 bases). CDR3 length: 15 amino acids. CDR1 LNHNV and CDR2 YYDKDF come from the germline V gene (reference sequence). V shed 5 bases and J shed 7 bases, with 18 bases lying between them. The CDR3 DNA is TGTGCCACCAGCGGGGACATGGGGGCTCGGCAGCCCCAGCATTTT. This encodes CATSGDMGARQPQHF.

The chain recombines TRBV20-1 with TRBJ2-7, with 10 bases aligning to TRBD2. The CDR3 sequence is 16 residues long. The V and J ends lost 4 bases and 1 base, in that order; junction bases with no gene match: 10. The germline V gene has CDR1 DFQATT and CDR2 SNEGSKA (reference sequence). The chain's CDR3 is CSATGTSAEKSYEQYF. The CDR3 region has the DNA TGCAGTGCTACCGGGACTAGCGCGGAAAAGTCCTACGAGCAGTACTTC.

A few counts support this clonotype. This rearrangement joins TRBV6-5 to TRBJ2-3; D tentatively fits TRBD1 or TRBD2 (6 bases each). Per germline, CDR1 MNHEY and CDR2 SVGAGI. The CDR3 runs to 13 residues. Trimming shortened V by 9 bases and J by 12 bases, and 22 bases separated the two germline ends. The CDR3 is CASRPTLGGRQYF. CDR3 sequence (DNA): TGTGCCAGTAGACCCACCCTAGGGGGGAGACAGTATTTT.

The chain employs TRBV20-1 and TRBJ2-1; D might be TRBD2 (6 bases). The germline V gene has CDR1 DFQATT and CDR2 SNEGSKA (reference sequence). V lost 3 bases and J lost 6, with 21 bases in between. The CDR3 is made up of 16 amino acids. CDR3 region: CSARGLSGGKSNEQFF. In DNA form, the CDR3 reads TGCAGTGCTAGGGGATTAAGTGGGGGGAAGTCCAATGAGCAGTTCTTC.

This clonotype was seen a few times. The chain links TRBV4-2 to TRBJ2-7; 8 bases align to TRBD1. The germline V gene encodes CDR1 LGHNA and CDR2 YNFKEQ. Trimming at V came to 4 bases and at J to 4 bases, leaving 9 bases not matched to a gene. The CDR3 extends over 15 amino acids. CDR3 residues: CASSPGGRGHYEQYF. The CDR3 nucleotides are TGTGCCAGCAGCCCCGGGGGCAGGGGGCATTACGAGCAGTACTTC.

This clonotype was found a few times. The chain couples TRBV5-1 to TRBJ2-5, with a possible D match to TRBD1 (6 bases). CDR1 SGHRS and CDR2 YFSETQ come from the germline V gene. Trimming shortened V by 1 base and J by 5 bases, and 18 bases separated the two germline ends. The CDR3 length is 16 residues. The CDR3 sequence: CASSLNRQGTHETQYF. The CDR3 DNA reads as TGCGCCAGCAGCTTGAATAGGCAGGGGACGCATGAGACCCAGTACTTC.

This clonotype was observed a few times. V is TRBV20-1 and J is TRBJ2-7, with TRBD2 matching 13 bases. The junction had 8 bases not matched to a gene; V was cut back by 3 bases and J by 0 bases. Germline values: CDR1 DFQATT, CDR2 SNEGSKA (reference sequence). This CDR3 has 17 amino acids. The CDR3: CSARGLAGLTSSYEQYF. In DNA form, the CDR3 reads TGCAGTGCTAGGGGACTAGCGGGGCTTACGAGCTCCTACGAGCAGTACTTC.

This clonotype was seen at least ten times. The chain has TRBV7-2 and TRBJ2-3, with 9 bases matching TRBD2. The CDR3 runs to 15 residues. The trim removed 2 bases at V and 2 bases at J, leaving 2 bases unmatched. The germline gives CDR1 SGHTA, CDR2 FQGNSA. CDR3 sequence (DNA): TGTGCCAGCAGCTTAAGCGGGGGGAACACAGATACGCAGTATTTT. It is translated as CASSLSGGNTDTQYF.

In DNA, the CDR3 is TGTGCCAGCAGCGACGGACAGGGGTATTCACCCCTCCACTTT. Its protein is CASSDGQGYSPLHF. V gene TRBV9 combines with J gene TRBJ1-6, with 9 bases fitting TRBD1. Looked up from germline, CDR1 is SGDLS and CDR2 is YYNGEE. Unmatched junction bases numbered 3, after V lost 3 bases and J lost 8 bases. The CDR3 is made up of 14 amino acids.

The DNA of the CDR3 is TGTGCCAGCAGCCGACAGGGTGGGGGGATACAAGAGACCCAGTACTTC. Its translation: CASSRQGGGIQETQYF. The chain couples TRBV7-8 to TRBJ2-5; tentative D call: TRBD1 (7 bases). From germline, CDR1 is SGHVS and CDR2 FQNEAQ. There are 16 residues in the CDR3. V lost 5 bases, J lost 2 bases, and 18 bases lay in between.

The chain uses TRBV11-2 and TRBJ1-1; TRBD1 aligns across 9 bases. Germline V lookup: CDR1 SGHAT, CDR2 FQNNGV. Trimming cost V 3 bases and J 1 base; bases outside gene matches: 6. This CDR3 has 16 amino acids. The CDR3 spells CASSFRQGGSNTEAFF. In nucleotides, the CDR3 is TGTGCCAGCAGCTTCAGACAGGGGGGGTCGAACACTGAAGCTTTCTTT.

The chain is built from TRBV29-1 and TRBJ1-4, with 9 bases matching TRBD1. Unmatched junction bases numbered 4, after V lost 7 bases and J lost 4 bases. This CDR3 is built from 13 residues. The germline CDR1 and CDR2 sequences are SQVTM and ANQGSEA. The CDR3 reads CSAWTGVNEKLFF. As DNA, the CDR3 is TGCAGCGCTTGGACAGGGGTTAATGAAAAACTGTTTTTT.

J is TRBJ1-1 and V is TRBV10-3; D is possibly TRBD1 (5 bases). The CDR3 has 14 residues. Germline CDR1 and CDR2: ENHRY and SYGVKD. The V end was cut by 3 bases, the J end by 4 bases, with 12 bases between. In DNA, the CDR3 is TGTGCCATCAGTGAAGCGGGGGGTGTCACTGAAGCTTTCTTT. This sequence encodes CAISEAGGVTEAFF.

J is TRBJ1-2 and V is TRBV6-9, with 7 bases matching TRBD1. In germline, CDR1 is MNHGY, CDR2 SVAAGI. V lost 4 bases, J lost 4 bases, and 12 bases stayed unmatched. This CDR3 is built from 16 residues. CDR3 in DNA: TGTGCCAGCAGTTCCCAAGGAGGAGGGGGCCCCTATGGCTACACCTTC. Amino acid sequence: CASSSQGGGGPYGYTF.

The V and J genes are TRBV11-2 and TRBJ2-1; 11 positions match TRBD2. The V segment lost 5 bases and the J segment 1 base; nucleotides outside the gene matches: 7. The germline V gene encodes CDR1 SGHAT and CDR2 FQNNGV. The length of the CDR3 is 17 residues. The CDR3 here is CASSPNPSGGSYNEQFF. Written as DNA, the CDR3 is TGTGCCAGCAGCCCAAACCCTAGCGGGGGGTCCTACAATGAGCAGTTCTTC.

Only a few counts were recorded for this clonotype. V gene TRBV20-1 combines with J gene TRBJ2-7; tentative D call: TRBD2 (6 bases). The CDR3 covers 14 residues. V shed 7 bases and J shed 1 base, with 17 bases lying between them. The germline CDR1 and CDR2 sequences are DFQATT and SNEGSKA (reference sequence). CDR3 sequence (DNA): TGCAGTGATCGGCGGGGCCAGAGGTCCTACGAGCAGTACTTC. Its translation is CSDRRGQRSYEQYF.

Only a few counts were recorded for this clonotype. The rearrangement links TRBV7-2 to TRBJ1-2; no clear D. Germline V lookup: CDR1 SGHTA, CDR2 FQGNSA. The CDR3 is made up of 15 amino acids. V was trimmed by 1 base and J by 5 bases, leaving 14 bases between them. The CDR3 loop reads CASSLGGFGGYGYTF. CDR3 sequence (DNA): TGTGCCAGCAGCTTAGGGGGATTCGGAGGGTATGGCTACACCTTC. The full variable domain, with the rest looked up from reference TRBV7-2 and TRBJ1-2, is GAGVSQSPSNKVTEKGKDVELRCDPISGHTALYWYRQSLGQGLEFLIYFQGNSAPDKSGLPSDRFSAERTGGSVSTLTIQRTQQEDSAVYLCASSLGGFGGYGYTFGSGTRLTVV.

V and J are TRBV7-2 and TRBJ1-2, with D perhaps matching TRBD1 (6 bases). The V gene lost 4 bases and the J gene lost 6 bases, with 21 bases spanning the gap. CDR3 length: 16 amino acids. CDR1 is SGHTA and CDR2 is FQGNSA in the germline V gene. CDR3 DNA sequence: TGTGCCAGCAGCTCCCCCACAGGGAGGCTAGGGAATGGCTACACCTTC. Amino acids: CASSSPTGRLGNGYTF.

The chain joins TRBV6-5 to TRBJ2-6; TRBD1 agrees at 11 bases. The CDR3 sequence is 18 residues long. V shed 5 bases and J 0 bases; nucleotides not matched to a gene: 6. The V gene's germline CDR1 is MNHEY and CDR2 SVGAGI. CDR3 bases: TGTGCCAGCAGTGGGGGACAGGGGGTGATCTCTGGGGCCAACGTCCTGACTTTC. This translates into CASSGGQGVISGANVLTF.

This clonotype was counted a few times. V usage is TRBV12-3 or TRBV12-4 and J usage is TRBJ1-2, with unresolved D. V gave up 3 bases and J gave up 4 bases, with 6 bases separating them. The CDR3 has 12 residues. CDR3 in DNA: TGTGCCAGCAGTTTGAGCAGCTATGGCTACACCTTC. Its translation is CASSLSSYGYTF.

V usage is TRBV7-7 and J usage is TRBJ2-3, with a tentative D call TRBD2 (5 bases). Germline CDR1 and CDR2: SSHAT and FNYEAQ (reference sequence). This CDR3 is built from 12 residues. The V gene lost 5 bases and the J gene lost 12 bases, with 15 bases spanning the gap. CDR3 sequence: CASSPNGLHQYF. CDR3 in DNA: TGTGCCAGCAGCCCAAACGGACTCCACCAGTATTTT.

The chain joins TRBV6-5 to TRBJ2-7; D remains unclear. V lost 5 bases and J lost 3, with 11 bases in between. The CDR3 is made up of 13 amino acids. Germline-derived CDR1 and CDR2 are MNHEY and SVGAGI. This CDR3 reads CASSPRIDYEQYF. As DNA, the CDR3 is TGTGCCAGCAGTCCCCGGATAGACTACGAGCAGTACTTC.

The chain couples TRBV12-3 or TRBV12-4 to TRBJ1-2; 8 positions match TRBD1. With V trimmed by 7 bases and J by 6 bases, 7 bases remained unmatched. The CDR3 totals 13 residues. CDR3 DNA sequence: TGTGCCAGCACCCCGGACAGGGCAAATGGCTACACCTTC. Translated, it gives CASTPDRANGYTF.

The rearrangement joins TRBV29-1 to TRBJ2-5, with a tentative D call TRBD2 (7 bases). CDR3 length: 14 amino acids. V was shortened by 7 bases and J by 3 bases, with 18 bases between the two germline ends. Germline V gene lookup returns CDR1 SQVTM and CDR2 ANQGSEA. The CDR3 coding sequence is TGCAGCGCCGGAGGGGGGGGAAAGGAAGAGACCCAGTACTTC. This encodes CSAGGGGKEETQYF. Variable domain in full (rest from reference TRBV29-1 and TRBJ2-5): SAVISQKPSRDICQRGTSLTIQCQVDSQVTMMFWYRQQPGQSLTLIATANQGSEATYESGFVIDKFPISRPNLTFSTLTVSNMSPEDSSIYLCSAGGGGKEETQYFGPGTRLLVL.

This clonotype has a handful of counts. This chain connects TRBV28 to TRBJ2-7; D may correspond to TRBD1 or TRBD2 (5 bases each). The length of the CDR3 is 13 residues. V was pared by 8 bases and J by 5 bases, with 16 bases between. Germline V gene data show CDR1 as MDHEN and CDR2 as SYDVKM. Here the CDR3 DNA reads TGTGCCAGCGCTTCGGGACCCCAGGACGAGCAGTACGTC. It translates to CASASGPQDEQYV.

The J gene is TRBJ1-1, the V gene TRBV2; no reliable D call. This CDR3 spans 14 amino acids. V lost 7 bases and J lost 4, with 16 bases in between. The germline V gene has CDR1 SNHLY and CDR2 FYNNEI. The CDR3 sequence is CASTEEGTVTEAFF. The CDR3 DNA sequence: TGTGCCAGCACTGAGGAGGGTACGGTCACTGAAGCTTTCTTT.